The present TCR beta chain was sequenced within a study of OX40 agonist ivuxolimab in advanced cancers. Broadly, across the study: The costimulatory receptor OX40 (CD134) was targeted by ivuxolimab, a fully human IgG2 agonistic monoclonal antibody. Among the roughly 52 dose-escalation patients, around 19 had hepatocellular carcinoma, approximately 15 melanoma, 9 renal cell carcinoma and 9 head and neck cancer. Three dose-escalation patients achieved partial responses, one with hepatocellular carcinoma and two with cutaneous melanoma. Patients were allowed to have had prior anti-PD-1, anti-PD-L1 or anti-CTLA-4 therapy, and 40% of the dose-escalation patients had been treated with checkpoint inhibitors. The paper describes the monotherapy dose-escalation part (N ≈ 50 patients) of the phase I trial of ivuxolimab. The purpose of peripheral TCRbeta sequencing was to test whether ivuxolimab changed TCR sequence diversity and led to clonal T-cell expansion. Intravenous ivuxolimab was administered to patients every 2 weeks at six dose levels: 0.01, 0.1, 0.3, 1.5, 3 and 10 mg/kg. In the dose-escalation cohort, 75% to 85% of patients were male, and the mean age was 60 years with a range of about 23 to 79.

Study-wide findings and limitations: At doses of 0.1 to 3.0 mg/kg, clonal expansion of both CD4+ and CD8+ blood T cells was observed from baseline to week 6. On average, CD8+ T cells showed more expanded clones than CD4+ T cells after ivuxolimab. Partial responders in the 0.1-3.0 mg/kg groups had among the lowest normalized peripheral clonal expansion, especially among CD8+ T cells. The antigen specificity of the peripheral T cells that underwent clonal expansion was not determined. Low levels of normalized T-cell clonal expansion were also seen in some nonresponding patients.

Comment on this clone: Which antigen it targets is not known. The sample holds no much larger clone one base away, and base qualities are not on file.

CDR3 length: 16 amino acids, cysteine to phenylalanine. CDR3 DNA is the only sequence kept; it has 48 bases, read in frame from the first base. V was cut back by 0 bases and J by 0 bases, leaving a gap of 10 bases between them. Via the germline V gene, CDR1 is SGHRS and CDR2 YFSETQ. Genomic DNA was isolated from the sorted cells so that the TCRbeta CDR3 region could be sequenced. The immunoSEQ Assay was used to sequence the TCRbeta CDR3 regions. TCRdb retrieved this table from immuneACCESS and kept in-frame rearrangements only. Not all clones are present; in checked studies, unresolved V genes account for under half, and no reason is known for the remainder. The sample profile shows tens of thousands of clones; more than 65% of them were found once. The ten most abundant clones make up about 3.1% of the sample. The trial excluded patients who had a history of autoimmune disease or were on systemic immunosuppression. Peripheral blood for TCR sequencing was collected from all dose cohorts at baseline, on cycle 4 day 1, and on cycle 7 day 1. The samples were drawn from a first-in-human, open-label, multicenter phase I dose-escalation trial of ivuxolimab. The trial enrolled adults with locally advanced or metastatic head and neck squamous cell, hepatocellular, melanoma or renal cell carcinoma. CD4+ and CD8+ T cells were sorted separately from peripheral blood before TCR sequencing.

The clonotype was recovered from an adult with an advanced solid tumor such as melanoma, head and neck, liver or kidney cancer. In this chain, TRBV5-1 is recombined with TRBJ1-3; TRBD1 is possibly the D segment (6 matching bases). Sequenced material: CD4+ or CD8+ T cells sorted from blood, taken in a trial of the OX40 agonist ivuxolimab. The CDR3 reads CASSLAGGLSGNTIYF. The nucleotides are TGCGCCAGCAGCTTGGCCGGGGGGCTCTCTGGAAACACCATATATTTT.